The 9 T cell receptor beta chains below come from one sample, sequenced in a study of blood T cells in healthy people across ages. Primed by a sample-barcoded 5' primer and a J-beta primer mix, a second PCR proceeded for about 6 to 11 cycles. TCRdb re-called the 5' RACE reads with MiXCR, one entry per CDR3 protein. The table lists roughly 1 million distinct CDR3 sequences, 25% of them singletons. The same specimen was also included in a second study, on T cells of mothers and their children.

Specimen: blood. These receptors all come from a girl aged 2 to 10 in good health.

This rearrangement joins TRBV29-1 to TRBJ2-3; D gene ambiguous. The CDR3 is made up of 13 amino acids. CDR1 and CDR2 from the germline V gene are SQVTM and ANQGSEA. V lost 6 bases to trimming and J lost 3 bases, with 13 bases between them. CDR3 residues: CSVSTVSTDTQYF. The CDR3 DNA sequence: TGCAGCGTCTCCACAGTCTCAACAGATACGCAGTATTTT.

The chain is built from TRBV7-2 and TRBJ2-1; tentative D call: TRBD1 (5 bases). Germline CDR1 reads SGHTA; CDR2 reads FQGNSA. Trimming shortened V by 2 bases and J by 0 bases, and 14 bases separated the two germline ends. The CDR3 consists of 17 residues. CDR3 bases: TGTGCCAGCAGCTTAAGTTCCCGGACAAGCTCCTACAATGAGCAGTTCTTC. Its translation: CASSLSSRTSSYNEQFF. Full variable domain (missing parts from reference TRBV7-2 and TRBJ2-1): GAGVSQSPSNKVTEKGKDVELRCDPISGHTALYWYRQSLGQGLEFLIYFQGNSAPDKSGLPSDRFSAERTGGSVSTLTIQRTQQEDSAVYLCASSLSSRTSSYNEQFFGPGTRLTVL.

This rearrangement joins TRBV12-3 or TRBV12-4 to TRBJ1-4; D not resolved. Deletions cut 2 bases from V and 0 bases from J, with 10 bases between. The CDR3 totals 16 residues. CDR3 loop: CASSLFVLTTNEKLFF. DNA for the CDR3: TGTGCCAGCAGTTTATTCGTCCTAACAACTAATGAAAAACTGTTTTTT.

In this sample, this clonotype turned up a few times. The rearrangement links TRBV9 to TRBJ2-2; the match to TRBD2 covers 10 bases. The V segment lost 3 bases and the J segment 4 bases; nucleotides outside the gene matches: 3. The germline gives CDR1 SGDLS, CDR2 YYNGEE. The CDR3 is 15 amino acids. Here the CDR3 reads CASSAGLAFTGELFF. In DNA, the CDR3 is TGTGCCAGCAGCGCGGGACTAGCGTTCACCGGGGAGCTGTTTTTT.

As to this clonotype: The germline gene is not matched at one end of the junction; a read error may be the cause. The CDR3 sequence: CAVSESSFGTGIEETQYF. The DNA for the CDR3 is TGTGCCGTCAGTGAGTCGAGTTTTGGGACAGGAATCGAAGAGACCCAGTACTTC. The V call is TRBV10-3, the J call TRBJ2-5; 8 bases are a match to TRBD1. The CDR3 has 18 amino acids. The germline V gene encodes CDR1 ENHRY and CDR2 SYGVKD.

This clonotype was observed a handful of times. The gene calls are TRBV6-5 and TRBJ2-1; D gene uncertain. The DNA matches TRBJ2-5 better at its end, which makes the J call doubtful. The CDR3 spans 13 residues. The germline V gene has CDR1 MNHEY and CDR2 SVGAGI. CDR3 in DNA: TGTGCCAGCAGTTACCCACCCGTACAGACCCAGTACTTC. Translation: CASSYPPVQTQYF.

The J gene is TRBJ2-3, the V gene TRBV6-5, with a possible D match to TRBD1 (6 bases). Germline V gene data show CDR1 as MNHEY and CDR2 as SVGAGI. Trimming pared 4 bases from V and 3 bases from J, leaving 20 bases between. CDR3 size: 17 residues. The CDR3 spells CASSSDLWTAKTDTQYF. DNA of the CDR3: TGTGCCAGCAGTTCAGACCTCTGGACAGCTAAAACAGATACGCAGTATTTT.

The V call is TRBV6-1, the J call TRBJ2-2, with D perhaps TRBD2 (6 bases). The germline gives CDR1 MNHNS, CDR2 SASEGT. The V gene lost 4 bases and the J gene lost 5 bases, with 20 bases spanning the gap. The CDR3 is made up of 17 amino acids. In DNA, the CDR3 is TGTGCCAGCAGTGCATCCGGGACTTTTCCACGAACCGGGGAGCTGTTTTTT. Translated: CASSASGTFPRTGELFF.

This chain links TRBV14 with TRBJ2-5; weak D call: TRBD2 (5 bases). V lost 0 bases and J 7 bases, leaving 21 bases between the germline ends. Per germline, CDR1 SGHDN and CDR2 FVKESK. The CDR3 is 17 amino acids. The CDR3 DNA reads TGTGCCAGCAGCCAAGATCTGGACCACATGGGAGCTCGGACCCAGTACTTC. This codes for CASSQDLDHMGARTQYF.